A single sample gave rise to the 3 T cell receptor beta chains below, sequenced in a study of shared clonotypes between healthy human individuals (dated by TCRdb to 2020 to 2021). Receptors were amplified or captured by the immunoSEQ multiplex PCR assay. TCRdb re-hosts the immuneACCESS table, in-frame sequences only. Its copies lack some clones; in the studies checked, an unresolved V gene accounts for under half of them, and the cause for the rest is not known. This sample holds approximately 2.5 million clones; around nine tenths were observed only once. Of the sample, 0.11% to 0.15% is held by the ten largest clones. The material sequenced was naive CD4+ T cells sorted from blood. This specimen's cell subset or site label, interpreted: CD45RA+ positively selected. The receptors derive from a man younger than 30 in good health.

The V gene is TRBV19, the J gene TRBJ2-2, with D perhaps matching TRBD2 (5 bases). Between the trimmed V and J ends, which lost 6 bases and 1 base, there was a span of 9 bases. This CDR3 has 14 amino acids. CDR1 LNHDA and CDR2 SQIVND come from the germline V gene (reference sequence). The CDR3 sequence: CASSQTMNTGELFF. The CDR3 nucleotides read TGTGCCAGTAGCCAGACTATGAACACCGGGGAGCTGTTTTTT.

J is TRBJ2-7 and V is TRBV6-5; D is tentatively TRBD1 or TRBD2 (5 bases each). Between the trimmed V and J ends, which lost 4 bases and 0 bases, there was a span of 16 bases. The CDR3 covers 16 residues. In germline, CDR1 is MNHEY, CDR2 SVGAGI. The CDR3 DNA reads TGTGCCAGCAGTTCCTCCGGGGCTCTGAGCTCCTACGAGCAGTACTTC. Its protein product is CASSSSGALSSYEQYF.

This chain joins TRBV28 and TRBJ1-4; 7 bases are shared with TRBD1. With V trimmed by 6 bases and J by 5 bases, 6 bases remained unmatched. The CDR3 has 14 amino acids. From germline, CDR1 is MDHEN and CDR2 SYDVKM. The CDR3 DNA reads TGTGCCAGCAGAGGGACAGTGGGGAATGAAAAACTGTTTTTT. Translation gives CASRGTVGNEKLFF.